Detailed here is one T cell receptor (beta chain). The sample comes from a study of blood T cell repertoires in COVID-19. About the research overall: The samples span acute and convalescent COVID-19 from the United States, Italy and Spain. PBMCs, B-cell-depleted T cells, or T cells were the source of the cDNA or gDNA that made up the material.

Some clones are missing from TCRdb's copy, which holds only in-frame ones; the method was immunoSEQ multiplex PCR. This table has just over 250,000 clones, approximately 89% appearing once. The Seattle patients, enrolled during active infection, were followed longitudinally. Sequenced: peripheral blood. The sequence derives from a woman between 65 and 79 years old with COVID-19, enrolled during active disease.

The DNA of the CDR3 is TGTGCCAGCAGTCCCGGCACAGGGACCCAAAATGAAAAACTGTTTTTT. Its protein is CASSPGTGTQNEKLFF. The chain employs TRBV6-2 or TRBV6-3 and TRBJ1-4; D is perhaps TRBD1 (6 bases). Looked up from germline, CDR1 is MNHEY and CDR2 is SVGEGT. The CDR3 is made up of 16 amino acids. Trimming stripped 5 bases from V and 5 bases from J, with 18 bases between.